These 9 T cell receptor beta chains came from one sample sequenced in a study of T cell clonotyping in hematopoietic cell transplantation. Using immunoSEQ multiplex PCR, the repertoire was profiled, and TCRdb retains in-frame clones only, with some absent. This table has some 40,000 clones, roughly 92% appearing once. Input material: peripheral blood mononuclear cells. These receptors were obtained from a woman aged 50 to 65 in good health. Some clones in this sample may be carry-over from other donors' samples.

This chain joins TRBV5-4 and TRBJ1-1; no firm D call. The CDR3 consists of 11 residues. Germline V gene data show CDR1 as SGHNT and CDR2 as YYREEE (reference sequence). V was clipped by 1 base and J by 4 bases, with 2 bases between them. CDR3 sequence reads: CASSLSTEAFF. The CDR3 region has the DNA TGTGCCAGCAGCTTGAGCACTGAAGCTTTCTTT.

The rearrangement links TRBV7-2 to TRBJ1-2; the D is unclear. Germline CDR1 and CDR2: SGHTA and FQGNSA. The length of the CDR3 is 13 residues. V lost 2 bases and J 4 bases, leaving 8 bases between the germline ends. The CDR3 sequence: CASSLYGGYGYTF. The CDR3 nucleotides read TGTGCCAGCAGCTTATATGGAGGCTATGGCTACACCTTC.

The chain has TRBV28 and TRBJ2-7, with 9 bases matching TRBD1. Germline V gene lookup returns CDR1 MDHEN and CDR2 SYDVKM. This CDR3 spans 15 amino acids. V lost 5 bases, J lost 2 bases, and 7 bases stayed unmatched. CDR3: CASSAGDRDAYEQYF. The CDR3 DNA follows: TGTGCCAGCAGTGCCGGGGACAGGGACGCCTACGAGCAGTACTTC.

This clone was counted once. This chain links TRBV10-1 with TRBJ1-3; D is uncertain. The V gene's germline CDR1 is WNHNN and CDR2 SYGVQD (reference sequence). There are 14 residues in the CDR3. Trimming stripped 10 bases from V and 1 base from J, with 14 bases between. CDR3 in DNA: TGCGCCAACTCGGAGTTAAAGTCTGGAAACACCATATATTTT. Residues: CANSELKSGNTIYF.

The chain uses TRBV6-5 and TRBJ1-6; 7 bases line up with TRBD1. CDR1 MNHEY and CDR2 SVGAGI come from the germline V gene. V shed 6 bases, J shed 6 bases, and the junction held 5 bases outside the gene matches. The CDR3 contains 14 residues. The CDR3 DNA sequence: TGTGCCAGCAGGCCAGAGGGGGCTAATTCACCCCTCCACTTT. Translation: CASRPEGANSPLHF.

This clone was observed once. CDR3 DNA sequence: TGTGCCAGCAGCTTTCTGGAGGAGCAGTACTTC. It is translated as CASSFLEEQYF. The chain is built from TRBV11-3 and TRBJ2-7, with D unclear. The CDR3 is made up of 11 amino acids. V lost 3 bases, J lost 7 bases, and 7 bases lay in between. Germline lookup yields CDR1 SGHNT and CDR2 YENEEA. The variable domain in full, completed from reference TRBV11-3 and TRBJ2-7, reads EAGVVQSPRYKIIEKKQPVAFWCNPISGHNTLYWYLQNLGQGPELLIRYENEEAVDDSQLPKDRFSAERLKGVDSTLKIQPAELGDSAVYLCASSFLEEQYFGPGTRLTVT.

V is TRBV5-1 and J is TRBJ1-4; D is unclear. V dropped 0 bases and J dropped 4 bases, with 4 bases sitting between them. This CDR3 has 13 residues. Germline V lookup: CDR1 SGHRS, CDR2 YFSETQ. Here the CDR3 DNA reads TGCGCCAGCAGCTTGGAACTTAATGAAAAACTGTTTTTT. It codes for CASSLELNEKLFF.

The sample holds one count of this clone. CDR3 sequence reads: CASSSMDRGITEAFF. In DNA, the CDR3 is TGTGCCAGCAGCTCGATGGACAGGGGAATTACTGAAGCTTTCTTT. V and J are TRBV5-8 and TRBJ1-1; 9 nucleotides match TRBD1. J lost 5 bases, V lost 3 bases, and 8 bases had no gene match. Germline-derived CDR1 and CDR2 are SGHTS and YDEGEE. The CDR3 consists of 15 residues.

V is TRBV7-9 and J is TRBJ2-3; no firm D call. V was trimmed by 5 bases and J by 6 bases, leaving 15 bases between them. CDR1 SEHNR and CDR2 FQNEAQ come from the germline V gene (reference sequence). The CDR3 length is 14 residues. The CDR3 coding sequence is TGTGCCAGCAGCCCCACGGAGTGGTTTGATACGCAGTATTTT. The encoded protein is CASSPTEWFDTQYF.